Included here is one TCR beta chain sequence, with context. TCRdb called the RACE reads again in MiXCR, with one record for every CDR3 protein. The repertoire consists of 69,000 or so distinct CDR3 sequences, with around 10% occurring once and the leading ten covering roughly 6.8%. Described time point: patch test 2, 6 weeks after DPC sensitization. Described treatment: therapeutic diphenylcyclopropenone sensitization with weekly scalp DPC. This record belongs to a study of human T cells and chemical hapten exposure. Germline V gene lookup returns CDR1 SGHKS and CDR2 YYEKEE (reference sequence). The CDR3 sequence is 14 residues long. V dropped 2 bases and J dropped 0 bases, with 6 bases sitting between them.

The chain employs TRBV5-5 and TRBJ1-5, with D unclear. The TCR was taken from a woman between 45 and 65 years old with alopecia areata. Some clones in this sample may be carry-over from other donors' samples. This sample comprised whole blood, obtained in connection with sensitization to the hapten diphenylcyclopropenone (DPC). The DNA for the CDR3 is TGTGCCAGCAGCTTTGATTATAGCAATCAGCCCCAGCATTTT. Translation: CASSFDYSNQPQHF. Drawing the rest from reference TRBV5-5 and TRBJ1-5, the complete variable domain is DAGVTQSPTHLIKTRGQQVTLRCSPISGHKSVSWYQQVLGQGPQFIFQYYEKEERGRGNFPDRFSARQFPNYSSELNVNALLLGDSALYLCASSFDYSNQPQHFGDGTRLSIL.